This T cell receptor beta chain was recovered during a study of shared clonotypes between healthy human individuals. The study's findings and limits: Approximately 4.9% of naive CD4 clonotypes were shared across four donors. Clonotype sharing among donors likely depends on sequencing depth.

The method was immunoSEQ multiplex PCR; TCRdb's version includes in-frame clones alone and lacks a portion of them. The sample consists of about 990,000 clones, about 84% of them appearing once. V shed 1 base and J shed 4 bases, with 14 bases lying between them. This CDR3 region has 15 residues. Looked up from germline, CDR1 is MDHEN and CDR2 is SYDVKM. About this clone itself: No antigen is known for it.

Investigators divided CD4+ cells into CD45RA+ naive and CD45RA-negative memory subsets. The sample consisted of memory CD4+ T cells from PBMCs. Subset specified: CD45RA-negative fraction. The sequence was obtained from a man between 18 and 29 years old in good health. Some clones in this sample may be carry-over from other donors' samples. The genes are TRBV28 and TRBJ2-7, with a possible D match to TRBD2 (6 bases). The CDR3 spells CASSLFQTRTYEQYF. The CDR3 nucleotides read TGTGCCAGCAGTTTATTCCAGACTAGGACATACGAGCAGTACTTC. Filled out from reference TRBV28 and TRBJ2-7, the complete variable domain reads DVKVTQSSRYLVKRTGEKVFLECVQDMDHENMFWYRQDPGLGLRLIYFSYDVKMKEKGDIPEGYSVSREKKERFSLILESASTNQTSMYLCASSLFQTRTYEQYFGPGTRLTVT.